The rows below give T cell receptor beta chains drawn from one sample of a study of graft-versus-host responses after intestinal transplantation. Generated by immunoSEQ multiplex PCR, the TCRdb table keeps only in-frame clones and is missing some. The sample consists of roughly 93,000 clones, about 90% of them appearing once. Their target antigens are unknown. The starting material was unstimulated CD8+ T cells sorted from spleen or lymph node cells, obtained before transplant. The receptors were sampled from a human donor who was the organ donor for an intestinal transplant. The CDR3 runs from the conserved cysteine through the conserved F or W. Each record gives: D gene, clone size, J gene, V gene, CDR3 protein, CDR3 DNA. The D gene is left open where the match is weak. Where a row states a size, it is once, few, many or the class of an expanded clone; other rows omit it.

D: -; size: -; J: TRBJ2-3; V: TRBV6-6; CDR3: CASRRAGTDTQYF; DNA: TGTGCCAGCAGGCGGGCAGGCACAGATACGCAGTATTTT
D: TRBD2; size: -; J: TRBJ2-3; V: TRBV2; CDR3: CASSALRLAGTTDTQYF; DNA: TGTGCCAGCAGTGCTCTCCGACTAGCGGGGACCACAGATACGCAGTATTTT
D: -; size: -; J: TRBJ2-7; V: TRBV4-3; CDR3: CASSLQGGSYEQYF; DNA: TGCGCCAGCAGCCTACAGGGAGGGTCCTACGAGCAGTACTTC
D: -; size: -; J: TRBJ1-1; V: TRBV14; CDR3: CATLRSGEAFF; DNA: TGTGCCACCCTTCGATCGGGTGAAGCTTTCTTT
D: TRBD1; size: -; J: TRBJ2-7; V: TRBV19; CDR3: CASRPGQGVNEQYF; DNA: TGTGCCAGTAGACCGGGACAGGGAGTTAACGAGCAGTACTTC
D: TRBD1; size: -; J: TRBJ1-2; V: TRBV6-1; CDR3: CASRDRREANYGYTF; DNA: TGTGCCAGCAGGGACAGGAGAGAAGCTAACTATGGCTACACCTTC
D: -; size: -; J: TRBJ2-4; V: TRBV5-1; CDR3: CASSPLQGIDKNIQYF; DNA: TGCGCCAGCAGCCCTCTCCAGGGGATAGACAAAAACATTCAGTACTTC
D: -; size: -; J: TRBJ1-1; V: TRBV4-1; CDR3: CASSQDGVGRSTEAFF; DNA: TGCGCCAGCAGCCAAGATGGTGTAGGGAGGAGCACTGAAGCTTTCTTT
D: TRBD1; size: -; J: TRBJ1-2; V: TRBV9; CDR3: CASSASMGTAFYGYTF; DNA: TGTGCCAGCAGCGCCTCTATGGGGACAGCCTTCTATGGCTACACCTTC
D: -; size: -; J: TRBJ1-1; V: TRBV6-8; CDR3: CASSYHNGGMNTEAFF; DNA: TGTGCCAGCAGTTACCACAATGGGGGGATGAACACTGAAGCTTTCTTT
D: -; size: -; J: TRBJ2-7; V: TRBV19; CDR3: CASSPGDDYEQYF; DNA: TGTGCCAGTAGCCCAGGGGATGACTACGAGCAGTACTTC
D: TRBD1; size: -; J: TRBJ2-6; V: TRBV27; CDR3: CASSLLWDRGLGANVLTF; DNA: TGTGCCAGCAGTTTATTATGGGACAGGGGGCTTGGGGCCAACGTCCTGACTTTC
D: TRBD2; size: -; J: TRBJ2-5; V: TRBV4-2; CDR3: CASNRLAGTGETQYF; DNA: TGTGCCAGCAACAGACTAGCGGGGACCGGAGAGACCCAGTACTTC
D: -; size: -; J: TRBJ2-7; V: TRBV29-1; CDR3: CSVEWGGEQYF; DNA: TGCAGCGTTGAATGGGGAGGCGAGCAGTACTTC
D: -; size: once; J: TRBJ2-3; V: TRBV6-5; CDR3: CASTGTDTQYF; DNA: TGTGCCAGCACTGGCACAGATACGCAGTATTTT
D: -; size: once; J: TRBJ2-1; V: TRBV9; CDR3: CASGQGYNEQFF; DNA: TGTGCCAGTGGTCAGGGCTACAATGAGCAGTTCTTC
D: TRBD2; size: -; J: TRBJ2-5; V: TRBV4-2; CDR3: CASSQDGLSGGIKETQYF; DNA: TGTGCCAGCAGCCAAGATGGGTTGAGCGGGGGGATCAAAGAGACCCAGTACTTC
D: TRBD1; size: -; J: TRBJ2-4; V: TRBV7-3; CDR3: CASSLGGPFNIQYF; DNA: TGTGCCAGCAGCCTAGGGGGCCCCTTCAACATTCAGTACTTC
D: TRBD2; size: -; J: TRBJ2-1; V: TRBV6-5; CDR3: CASSYNLAGEQFF; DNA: TGTGCCAGCAGTTACAACCTAGCGGGGGAGCAGTTCTTC
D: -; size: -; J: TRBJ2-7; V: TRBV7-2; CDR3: CASSLGGLYEQYF; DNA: TGTGCCAGCAGCTTAGGTGGACTCTACGAGCAGTACTTC
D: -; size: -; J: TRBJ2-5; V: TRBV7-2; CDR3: CASSPAGETQYF; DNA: TGTGCCAGCAGCCCAGCAGGGGAGACCCAGTACTTC
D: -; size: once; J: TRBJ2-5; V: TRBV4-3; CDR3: CASSQDPAWGLVETQYF; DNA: TGCGCCAGCAGCCAAGATCCAGCTTGGGGACTCGTGGAGACCCAGTACTTC
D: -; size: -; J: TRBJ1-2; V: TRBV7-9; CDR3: CASSLYGDERYTF; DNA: TGTGCCAGCAGCTTATACGGGGATGAACGCTACACCTTC
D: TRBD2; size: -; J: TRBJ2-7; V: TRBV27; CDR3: CASSALAVPYEQYF; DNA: TGTGCCAGCAGTGCCCTAGCGGTCCCCTACGAGCAGTACTTC
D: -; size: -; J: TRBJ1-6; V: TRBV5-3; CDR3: CARSLRGVAGRGSPLHF; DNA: TGTGCCAGAAGCTTAAGGGGTGTGGCAGGGCGAGGATCACCCCTCCACTTT
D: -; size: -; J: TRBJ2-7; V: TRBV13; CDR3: CASSLVTAYEQYF; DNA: TGTGCCAGCAGCTTAGTCACAGCCTACGAGCAGTACTTC
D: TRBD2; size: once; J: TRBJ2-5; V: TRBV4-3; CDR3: CASSQGLQETQYF; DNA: TGCGCCAGCAGCCAGGGACTACAAGAGACCCAGTACTTC
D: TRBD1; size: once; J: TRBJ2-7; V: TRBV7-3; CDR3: CASSDGQGYEQYF; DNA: TGTGCCAGCAGCGACGGACAGGGGTACGAGCAGTACTTC